This T cell receptor beta chain stems from a study of molecular identifiers for immune sequencing clone quantification. From the PCR reads, TCRdb called clonotypes with MiXCR, one entry per CDR3 protein. This table has 60,000 to 70,000 distinct CDR3 sequences, under 20% appearing once. This clonotype has more than one count but fewer than ten. Its antigen is currently unknown. Sequence at one end of the junction differs from germline and may be a read error. Study conclusions and caveats: Clones of above 20 RNA copies carried over 98% of effector molecules; in naive cells they carried under 1%.

The germline V gene has CDR1 SGHDN and CDR2 FVKESK. The CDR3 has 19 amino acids. This TCR was recovered from a human donor in good health. Some libraries in this study had Jurkat cell RNA spiked in. Sequencing input: naive CD8+ T cells from blood, with Jurkat cell RNA spiked in. Subset of the sample: FACS-sorted CD8+CD4-CCR7+CD45RA+ naive T cells. The genes are TRBV14 and TRBJ1-1; 7 nucleotides align to TRBD1. DNA of the CDR3: TGTGCCAGCAGCCAAGAAGACAGGGTCCGGGAACCAGGGAACACTGGAGCTTTCTTT. Protein: CASSQEDRVREPGNTGAFF. Based on the CDR3 plus reference TRBV14 and TRBJ1-1, the full variable domain is EAGVTQFPSHSVIEKGQTVTLRCDPISGHDNLYWYRRVMGKEIKFLLHFVKESKQDESGMPNNRFLAERTGGTYSTLKVQPAELEDSGVYFCASSQEDRVREPGNTGAFFGQGTRLTVV.